The 4 T cell receptor beta chains in this list originate from one sample, sequenced in a study of blood T cell repertoires in COVID-19. The assay was immunoSEQ multiplex PCR, and TCRdb's table has in-frame clones only and misses some. The sample contains fewer than 250,000 clones, more than 75% of which appear only once. The material sequenced was PBMCs or T cells enriched from blood (not recorded which). Receptor source: a woman in her 50s with acute COVID-19.

The CDR3 sequence is CASTSGEGFRPQHF. The CDR3 region has the DNA TGTGCCAGTACCTCAGGAGAGGGATTTCGGCCCCAGCATTTT. The chain recombines TRBV19 with TRBJ1-5, with D uncertain. This CDR3 spans 14 amino acids. V was cut by 7 bases and J by 9 bases, with 19 bases left in between. In germline, CDR1 is LNHDA, CDR2 SQIVND (reference sequence).

The chain has TRBV4-1 and TRBJ2-5, with 7 bases that match TRBD2. Germline V gene sequence: CDR1 MGHRA, CDR2 YSYEKL. The length of the CDR3 is 16 residues. J lost 2 bases, V lost 1 base, and 7 bases had no gene match. The CDR3 is CASSQAPASGQETQYF. The CDR3 nucleotides read TGCGCCAGCAGCCAAGCCCCCGCTAGCGGACAAGAGACCCAGTACTTC.

The chain employs TRBV10-3 and TRBJ1-6; tentative D call: TRBD1 (6 bases). Trimming removed 11 bases from V and 9 bases from J, with 17 bases in between. The CDR3 covers 13 residues. The germline CDR1 and CDR2 sequences are ENHRY and SYGVKD. CDR3 sequence (DNA): TGTGCCTCCTCCCGGGACACCCGTTCACCCCTCCACTTT. It is translated as CASSRDTRSPLHF.

The chain uses TRBV5-5 and TRBJ2-7; TRBD2 is a possible D gene (6 bases). CDR1 SGHKS and CDR2 YYEKEE come from the germline V gene (reference sequence). V lost 4 bases and J 5 bases, leaving 19 bases between the germline ends. There are 15 residues in the CDR3. CDR3 sequence reads: CASSTPLRGWNEQYV. CDR3 nucleotide sequence: TGTGCCAGCAGCACACCCCTTCGGGGGTGGAACGAGCAGTACGTC.